These 32 T cell receptor beta chains were sequenced from one sample in a study of T cell responses to AZD1222 COVID-19 vaccine. Using immunoSEQ multiplex PCR, the repertoire was profiled, and TCRdb retains in-frame clones only, with some absent. The sample comprises about 140,000 clones, about nine tenths of which are singletons, and 5% rests with the top ten. The sample here was peripheral blood, taken on day 0 of AZD1222 vaccination. The receptor source for this set is an adult in good health.

The chain employs TRBV27 and TRBJ2-2, with 9 bases that match TRBD2. J gave up 7 bases and V 8 bases, and 14 bases lay outside the gene matches. The germline gives CDR1 MNHEY, CDR2 SMNVEV (reference sequence). The CDR3 extends over 16 amino acids. The CDR3, as DNA: TGTGCCAGCTCGCTACTAGCGGGCGACGGCGGCGGGGAGCTGTTTTTT. It translates to CASSLLAGDGGGELFF.

Concerning this clone itself: The germline gene is not matched at one end of the junction; a read error may be the cause. This chain joins TRBV28 and TRBJ1-4; D is unresolved. Germline CDR1 reads MDHEN; CDR2 reads SYDVKM. The CDR3 consists of 12 residues. CDR3 residues: CASSLTVGPRYF. In DNA, the CDR3 is TGTGCCAGCAGTTTAACTGTTGGGCCCCGCTATTTT.

Details on this clone: An end of the junction differs from the germline gene, which may be a read error. The chain joins TRBV27 to TRBJ2-7; D not certain. CDR3 length equals 11 residues. Germline V lookup: CDR1 MNHEY, CDR2 SMNVEV (reference sequence). The CDR3 coding sequence is TGTGCCAGCAGTTTATTGGGATTATGGCACTTC. Amino acid sequence: CASSLLGLWHF.

This chain joins TRBV7-9 and TRBJ2-3; D may be TRBD2 (7 bases). This CDR3 region has 17 residues. V gave up 5 bases and J gave up 7 bases, with 25 bases separating them. Germline V gene data show CDR1 as SEHNR and CDR2 as FQNEAQ (reference sequence). CDR3 in amino acids: CASSPPGWGGAQYTQYF. The CDR3 DNA is TGTGCCAGCAGCCCTCCCGGGTGGGGGGGCGCCCAGTATACGCAGTATTTT.

J is TRBJ1-5 and V is TRBV3-1 (or the pseudogene TRBV3-2); the D gene is possibly TRBD1 (6 bases). The CDR3 is 13 residues long. CDR1 is LGHDT and CDR2 is YNNKEL in the germline V gene (reference sequence). The germline V and J ends were trimmed by 2 bases and 6 bases, with 8 bases remaining between them. CDR3 protein: CASSQRGGQPQHF. In DNA form, the CDR3 reads TGTGCCAGCAGCCAAAGAGGGGGTCAGCCCCAGCATTTT.

The chain links TRBV7-2 to TRBJ1-3; 7 bases agree with TRBD1. Germline V gene lookup returns CDR1 SGHTA and CDR2 FQGNSA. The CDR3 is 16 residues long. Trimming at V came to 3 bases and at J to 0 bases, leaving 5 bases not matched to a gene. The CDR3 here is CASSFGTDSSGNTIYF. CDR3 sequence (DNA): TGTGCCAGCAGCTTTGGGACAGATAGCTCTGGAAACACCATATATTTT.

The chain joins TRBV19 to TRBJ1-2, with TRBD1 identical over 10 bases. The V and J ends lost 6 bases and 4 bases, in that order; junction bases with no gene match: 8. CDR1 and CDR2 from the germline V gene are LNHDA and SQIVND (reference sequence). CDR3 length equals 15 residues. The CDR3 nucleotides read TGTGCCAGTAGGGAACAGACAGGGGGCATCTATGGCTACACCTTC. Encoded protein: CASREQTGGIYGYTF.

J is TRBJ2-1 and V is TRBV20-1; no clear D gene. Germline-derived CDR1 and CDR2 are DFQATT and SNEGSKA (reference sequence). The CDR3 consists of 15 residues. Trimming stripped 3 bases from V and 3 bases from J, with 15 bases between. CDR3 loop: CSASANLGYYNEQFF. In nucleotides, the CDR3 is TGCAGTGCTAGTGCCAACTTGGGATACTACAATGAGCAGTTCTTC.

This chain links TRBV3-1 (or the pseudogene TRBV3-2) with TRBJ1-1, with no clear D. The V and J ends lost 5 bases and 3 bases respectively, with 10 bases between them. Germline CDR1 is LGHDT and CDR2 is YNNKEL (reference sequence). The CDR3 covers 13 residues. CDR3 sequence: CASSGTADTEAFF. CDR3 DNA: TGTGCCAGCAGCGGTACAGCGGACACTGAAGCTTTCTTT.

The chain links TRBV7-9 to TRBJ1-3, with a tentative D call TRBD1 (5 bases). The CDR3 extends over 16 amino acids. V was clipped by 5 bases and J by 4 bases, with 18 bases between them. Germline V lookup: CDR1 SEHNR, CDR2 FQNEAQ (reference sequence). The CDR3 DNA sequence: TGTGCCAGCAGCCCGGCCCAGGGAGGGGCCGGAAACACCATATATTTT. It yields the protein CASSPAQGGAGNTIYF.

This clone has more than one count but fewer than ten. The V and J genes are TRBV4-1 and TRBJ1-5; no reliable D call. Germline V lookup: CDR1 MGHRA, CDR2 YSYEKL. Trimming shortened V by 1 base and J by 3 bases, and 10 bases separated the two germline ends. The CDR3 totals 15 residues. CDR3 DNA sequence: TGCGCCAGCAGCCAAGGCCAGCGCCTCAATCAGCCCCAGCATTTT. Translation: CASSQGQRLNQPQHF.

V gene TRBV15 combines with J gene TRBJ1-1, with a possible D match to TRBD1 (6 bases). The germline CDR1 and CDR2 sequences are LNHNV and YYDKDF (reference sequence). The ends were cut back, 0 bases at V and 1 base at J, with 6 bases in the middle. The CDR3 loop spans 14 amino acids. The CDR3 DNA reads TGTGCCACCAGCAGAGAACAGGGGAACACTGAAGCTTTCTTT. Translating it yields CATSREQGNTEAFF.

V and J are TRBV7-2 and TRBJ1-4, with D uncertain. CDR1 and CDR2 (germline): SGHTA, FQGNSA. With 1 base removed from V and 0 bases from J, the gap between germline ends came to 6 bases. The CDR3 is 15 residues long. In DNA, the CDR3 is TGTGCCAGCAGCTTAGACCAGACAACTAATGAAAAACTGTTTTTT. Translation: CASSLDQTTNEKLFF.

This rearrangement joins TRBV4-2 to TRBJ1-4; TRBD1 matches 7 bases. Germline CDR1 is LGHNA and CDR2 is YNFKEQ. Losses at the gene ends were 4 bases for V and 4 bases for J; bases not matched to a gene: 6. The CDR3 consists of 15 residues. The CDR3 sequence is CASSLTGQINEKLFF. CDR3 nucleotides: TGTGCCAGCAGCCTAACGGGACAGATTAATGAAAAACTGTTTTTT.

This rearrangement joins TRBV11-3 to TRBJ1-1; 10 nucleotides match TRBD1. Losses at the gene ends were 5 bases for V and 5 bases for J; bases not matched to a gene: 11. The CDR3 runs 16 residues. CDR1 is SGHNT and CDR2 is YENEEA in the germline V gene. This CDR3 is CASSLGQGEGDTEAFF. DNA for the CDR3: TGTGCCAGCAGCCTTGGACAGGGGGAGGGTGATACTGAAGCTTTCTTT. Together with reference TRBV11-3 and TRBJ1-1, the CDR3 gives the full variable domain: EAGVVQSPRYKIIEKKQPVAFWCNPISGHNTLYWYLQNLGQGPELLIRYENEEAVDDSQLPKDRFSAERLKGVDSTLKIQPAELGDSAVYLCASSLGQGEGDTEAFFGQGTRLTVV.

The rearrangement links TRBV5-1 to TRBJ2-7; D perhaps matches TRBD2 (5 bases). V was shortened by 4 bases and J by 7 bases, with 15 bases between the two germline ends. CDR3 length: 13 amino acids. Germline-derived CDR1 and CDR2 are SGHRS and YFSETQ. The CDR3 protein is CASSPESGWEQYF. As DNA, the CDR3 is TGCGCCAGCAGCCCCGAATCGGGGTGGGAGCAGTACTTC. Combining the CDR3 with reference TRBV5-1 and TRBJ2-7 gives the whole variable domain KAGVTQTPRYLIKTRGQQVTLSCSPISGHRSVSWYQQTPGQGLQFLFEYFSETQRNKGNFPGRFSGRQFSNSRSEMNVSTLELGDSALYLCASSPESGWEQYFGPGTRLTVT.

The chain recombines TRBV28 with TRBJ1-6; TRBD1 matches at 9 bases. Per germline, CDR1 MDHEN and CDR2 SYDVKM. After removal of 6 bases from V and 9 bases from J, the junction contained 6 bases not matched to a gene. The CDR3 has 14 residues. The CDR3 reads CASRLTGGGSPLHF. The CDR3 DNA reads as TGTGCCAGCAGACTAACAGGGGGCGGTTCACCCCTCCACTTT.

This clone turned up a few times. The rearrangement links TRBV19 to TRBJ1-1; D perhaps matches TRBD1 (5 bases). The CDR3 is made up of 13 amino acids. V was pared by 3 bases and J by 5 bases, with 10 bases between. CDR1 and CDR2 from the germline V gene are LNHDA and SQIVND (reference sequence). The CDR3 DNA sequence: TGTGCCAGTAGTATTCCGGGGGAAACTGAAGCTTTCTTT. Translated: CASSIPGETEAFF.

The chain links TRBV11-2 to TRBJ2-7; TRBD1 matches 7 bases. Germline V gene data show CDR1 as SGHAT and CDR2 as FQNNGV. This CDR3 spans 14 amino acids. V lost 3 bases, J lost 7 bases, and 9 bases stayed unmatched. As DNA, the CDR3 is TGTGCCAGCAGCTTGGTCCTTCAGGGGGAAGAGCAGTACTTC. Encoded protein: CASSLVLQGEEQYF. Full variable domain (rest looked up from reference TRBV11-2 and TRBJ2-7): EAGVAQSPRYKIIEKRQSVAFWCNPISGHATLYWYQQILGQGPKLLIQFQNNGVVDDSQLPKDRFSAERLKGVDSTLKIQPAKLEDSAVYLCASSLVLQGEEQYFGPGTRLTVT.

This chain uses TRBV4-1 with TRBJ2-3; the D is unclear. V lost 1 base, J lost 4 bases, and 12 bases lay in between. In germline, CDR1 is MGHRA, CDR2 YSYEKL. This CDR3 spans 15 amino acids. The CDR3 sequence is CASSQGYGIADTQYF. CDR3 sequence (DNA): TGCGCCAGCAGCCAAGGTTATGGAATAGCAGATACGCAGTATTTT.

V and J are TRBV20-1 and TRBJ1-5, with no clear D. The CDR3 has 16 residues. From germline, CDR1 is DFQATT and CDR2 SNEGSKA (reference sequence). V lost 3 bases, J lost 5 bases, and 20 bases lay in between. The CDR3 bases are TGCAGTGCTAGTTTCTATATGTCCTCTAGAGATCAGCCCCAGCATTTT. It specifies CSASFYMSSRDQPQHF.

The chain uses TRBV29-1 and TRBJ2-7; 8 bases are shared with TRBD1. The trim removed 6 bases at V and 3 bases at J, leaving 10 bases unmatched. Germline V gene lookup returns CDR1 SQVTM and CDR2 ANQGSEA. The CDR3 runs 14 residues. The CDR3 bases are TGCAGCGTCGGTGGACAGGGAGCGGGCTACGAGCAGTACTTC. As protein: CSVGGQGAGYEQYF.

On this clone itself: The DNA is omitted, as the CDR3 cannot be located on it reliably, and the CDR3 follows TCRdb's listing. V and J are TRBV7-9 and TRBJ2-5; TRBD2, the table's D call, lacks a check against the DNA. Germline loops: CDR1 SEHNR, CDR2 FQNEAQ (reference sequence). The CDR3 length equals 13 residues, ends included. CDR3 protein: CASSSSLGETQYF.

The chain has TRBV19 and TRBJ1-1, with D unclear. Trimming cost V 4 bases and J 6 bases, with 18 bases left between them. This CDR3 contains 15 residues. Per the germline V gene, CDR1 is LNHDA and CDR2 is SQIVND (reference sequence). The CDR3 loop is CASSRDPLTPAEAFF. CDR3 coding DNA: TGTGCCAGTAGTAGAGACCCACTCACCCCAGCTGAAGCTTTCTTT.

The gene calls are TRBV29-1 and TRBJ2-1; no firm D call. The CDR3 runs to 11 residues. Germline assignment: CDR1 SQVTM and CDR2 ANQGSEA. Deletions cut 3 bases from V and 7 bases from J, with 7 bases between. Here the CDR3 DNA reads TGCAGCGTTGAGCATACTAATGAGCAGTTCTTC. This translates into CSVEHTNEQFF.

The rearrangement joins TRBV7-2 to TRBJ2-1; D gene ambiguous. CDR3 size: 14 residues. Germline CDR1 and CDR2: SGHTA and FQGNSA. The V end was cut by 3 bases, the J end by 0 bases, with 6 bases between. CDR3 residues: CASSFGSSYNEQFF. CDR3 sequence (DNA): TGTGCCAGCAGCTTCGGAAGCTCCTACAATGAGCAGTTCTTC.

This chain connects TRBV28 to TRBJ1-2; TRBD1 might be the D (6 bases). Germline assignment: CDR1 MDHEN and CDR2 SYDVKM. CDR3 length: 13 amino acids. The ends were cut back, 4 bases at V and 4 bases at J, with 10 bases in the middle. CDR3 DNA: TGTGCCAGCAGTTCCGGAGGGGGCTATGGCTACACCTTC. This translates into CASSSGGGYGYTF.

V gene TRBV19 combines with J gene TRBJ1-1, with a tentative D call TRBD1 (6 bases). Trimming took off 4 bases at V and 0 bases at J, with 18 bases between the two ends. The CDR3 loop spans 17 amino acids. Germline V lookup: CDR1 LNHDA, CDR2 SQIVND (reference sequence). The CDR3 nucleotides read TGTGCCAGTAGTACGAGAAGGGGGGGTGGCCTGAACACTGAAGCTTTCTTT. This gives the protein CASSTRRGGGLNTEAFF.

V gene TRBV19 combines with J gene TRBJ2-7; 9 nucleotides align to TRBD1. The V segment lost 5 bases and the J segment 6 bases; nucleotides outside the gene matches: 8. The CDR3 runs to 14 residues. The germline V gene encodes CDR1 LNHDA and CDR2 SQIVND (reference sequence). For the CDR3, the DNA is TGTGCCAGTAGTCCGGGGACAGGGCCCCGCGAGCAGTACTTC. Its protein is CASSPGTGPREQYF.

The V call is TRBV6-5, the J call TRBJ1-3; the D is unclear. Trimming stripped 7 bases from V and 3 bases from J, with 10 bases between. The germline V gene encodes CDR1 MNHEY and CDR2 SVGAGI. This CDR3 comprises 13 residues. The CDR3 DNA is TGTGCCAGCATGGTTTTCCGTGGAAACACCATATATTTT. Its protein is CASMVFRGNTIYF.

The chain couples TRBV19 to TRBJ2-1; D possibly uses TRBD1 or TRBD2 (5 bases each). The germline CDR1 and CDR2 sequences are LNHDA and SQIVND (reference sequence). The CDR3 length is 15 residues. V gave up 5 bases and J gave up 0 bases, with 11 bases separating them. The CDR3: CASSLVGTSYNEQFF. The CDR3 DNA is TGTGCCAGTAGTCTAGTCGGGACCTCCTACAATGAGCAGTTCTTC.

The rearrangement joins TRBV7-9 to TRBJ1-1; no reliable D call. The CDR3 length is 15 residues. Per germline, CDR1 SEHNR and CDR2 FQNEAQ (reference sequence). Trimming pared 5 bases from V and 6 bases from J, leaving 19 bases between. The DNA for the CDR3 is TGTGCCAGCAGCCCGCTTGAAGTAGGTGCTGCTGAAGCTTTCTTT. This gives the protein CASSPLEVGAAEAFF.